The clone carrying this T cell receptor beta chain showed up just a few times. Antigen specificity is unknown. The source of the sample is a study of cytomegalovirus exposure and HLA in healthy donors. In germline, CDR1 is SEHNR, CDR2 FQNEAQ (reference sequence). Trimming shortened V by 10 bases and J by 2 bases, and 21 bases separated the two germline ends. This CDR3 contains 15 residues. A multiplex PCR was run with 60 Vbeta primers and 13 Jbeta primers. Authors' analysis steps: A follow-up analysis tallied 65 million to 80 million unique TCR beta chains, some 9.9 million shared. The data were produced by immunoSEQ multiplex PCR, yet TCRdb's version contains in-frame clones alone and is incomplete. That table gives V, J and clone size, and the DNA gave D and trimming. In the table there are fewer than 200,000 clones, 70% to 80% of which are singletons. Findings and limits, study-wide: Presence/absence analyses assumed roughly uniform sequencing depth across donors, which may not hold. Per a prior analysis, the majority of TCR beta V segments were productive roughly 87% or roughly 30% of the time.

This TCR derives from a woman aged 30 to 39 in good health and CMV-seropositive. Sequenced sample: PBMCs. This chain uses TRBV7-9 with TRBJ2-7, with D possibly TRBD2 on 6 matching bases. As DNA, the CDR3 is TGTGCCACCTCCGGGGGAAAGGACGGAGCCTACGAGCAGTACTTC. This translates into CATSGGKDGAYEQYF.